The 28 T cell receptor beta chains below come from one sample, sequenced in a study of T-cell memory formation after mild COVID-19. Each CDR3 protein is one row after TCRdb ran MiXCR on the 5' RACE reads. The data contain 300,000 or so distinct CDR3 sequences, 15% to 20% of them singletons. The specimen was PBMCs or a T cell subset sorted from them (not recorded which). These receptors all come from a young man who had mild COVID-19 (a few samples of this study predate the infection). Cell type and time point are not known.

The CDR3 spells CASSVAGTGEETQYF. In DNA form, the CDR3 reads TGTGCCAGCAGCGTAGCCGGGACGGGGGAGGAGACCCAGTACTTC. This rearrangement joins TRBV9 to TRBJ2-5; D is perhaps TRBD2 (6 bases). From germline, CDR1 is SGDLS and CDR2 YYNGEE. The V and J ends lost 0 bases and 5 bases respectively, with 14 bases between them. The CDR3 has 15 amino acids.

The V gene is TRBV6-2 or TRBV6-3, the J gene TRBJ1-5; D might be TRBD1 (6 bases). V was cut by 2 bases and J by 2 bases, with 13 bases left in between. This CDR3 is built from 16 residues. Looked up from germline, CDR1 is MNHEY and CDR2 is SVGEGT. The CDR3 DNA reads TGTGCCAGCAGTTACGGGGGCGCAATGGGCAATCAGCCCCAGCATTTT. Translated: CASSYGGAMGNQPQHF.

This clonotype showed up just a few times. The chain combines TRBV20-1 with TRBJ1-6; 9 bases are a match to TRBD1. Germline V gene data show CDR1 as DFQATT and CDR2 as SNEGSKA (reference sequence). CDR3 length equals 15 residues. The trim removed 6 bases at V and 0 bases at J, leaving 3 bases unmatched. The CDR3 region has the DNA TGCAGTGCGCGGACAGGGGACTCCTATAATTCACCCCTCCACTTT. Protein sequence: CSARTGDSYNSPLHF.

The CDR3 loop reads CATSDTTSNEQFF. CDR3 coding DNA: TGTGCCACCAGTGATACGACTAGCAATGAGCAGTTCTTC. The chain joins TRBV24-1 to TRBJ2-1, with D possibly TRBD2 on 6 matching bases. Deletions cut 3 bases from V and 6 bases from J, with 8 bases between. The CDR3 has 13 amino acids. CDR1 is KGHDR, CDR2 SFDVKD, per germline.

The chain has TRBV19 and TRBJ2-1, with TRBD2 matching over 9 bases. With 5 bases clipped from V and 9 bases from J, the junction kept 5 bases outside the gene matches. Looked up from germline, CDR1 is LNHDA and CDR2 is SQIVND (reference sequence). This CDR3 region has 13 residues. CDR3 bases: TGTGCCAGTAGTGCGCTAGCGGGGAGTGAGCAGTTCTTC. Residues: CASSALAGSEQFF.

A remark on this clonotype: An end of the junction does not agree with germline; a read error may underlie this. The V gene is TRBV3-1, the J gene TRBJ1-5; 9 bases line up with TRBD1. CDR3 length: 16 amino acids. From germline, CDR1 is LGHDT and CDR2 YNNKEL (reference sequence). In nucleotides, the CDR3 is TGTGCCAGCAGCCAAGGAGGACAGGGGTATAATCAGCCCAAGCATTTT. Its protein is CASSQGGQGYNQPKHF.

The J gene is TRBJ1-4, the V gene TRBV20-1, with D hard to call. Germline V gene lookup returns CDR1 DFQATT and CDR2 SNEGSKA (reference sequence). This CDR3 spans 12 amino acids. CDR3 DNA: TGCAGCGCAGAGGCCTACGATGAAAAACTGTTTTTT. This sequence encodes CSAEAYDEKLFF.

The chain is built from TRBV3-1 and TRBJ2-2; D possibly uses TRBD1 or TRBD2 (5 bases each). Germline CDR1 and CDR2: LGHDT and YNNKEL (reference sequence). Trimming took off 1 base at V and 4 bases at J, with 13 bases between the two ends. The CDR3 consists of 16 residues. CDR3 protein: CASSQGLGVGTGELFF. In nucleotides, the CDR3 is TGTGCCAGCAGCCAAGGTCTGGGGGTTGGCACCGGGGAGCTGTTTTTT.

In this sample, this clonotype turned up a few times. V is TRBV9 and J is TRBJ2-1; 8 bases line up with TRBD1. This CDR3 has 17 amino acids. Germline assignment: CDR1 SGDLS and CDR2 YYNGEE. V was clipped by 2 bases and J by 8 bases; unmatched bases: 15. As DNA, the CDR3 is TGTGCCAGCAGCGTTAACACCGGGCAGGGGGCATTGGATGAGCAGTTCTTC. As protein: CASSVNTGQGALDEQFF. Drawing the rest from reference TRBV9 and TRBJ2-1, the complete variable domain is DSGVTQTPKHLITATGQRVTLRCSPRSGDLSVYWYQQSLDQGLQFLIQYYNGEERAKGNILERFSAQQFPDLHSELNLSSLELGDSALYFCASSVNTGQGALDEQFFGPGTRLTVL.

This clonotype was seen more than once but under ten times. This sequence joins TRBV7-2 and TRBJ2-5; 8 bases map to TRBD1. V was clipped by 5 bases and J by 5 bases; unmatched bases: 10. Germline CDR1 and CDR2: SGHTA and FQGNSA. This CDR3 comprises 15 residues. CDR3 DNA: TGTGCCAGCAGCCCCCTTGCTACAGGGGGGGAGACCCAGTACTTC. This encodes CASSPLATGGETQYF.

The chain has TRBV19 and TRBJ2-7; D might be TRBD1 (6 bases). CDR3 length equals 17 residues. The ends were cut back, 6 bases at V and 5 bases at J, with 26 bases in the middle. CDR1 and CDR2 from the germline V gene are LNHDA and SQIVND (reference sequence). Here the CDR3 DNA reads TGTGCCAGTAGCGGCCCGGACAGTATTGACCGTCGGGACGAGCAGTACGTC. Protein sequence: CASSGPDSIDRRDEQYV.

This clonotype was counted a few times. The rearrangement links TRBV19 to TRBJ1-5, with D perhaps TRBD1 (5 bases). The V end was cut by 6 bases, the J end by 5 bases, with 14 bases between. Germline CDR1 reads LNHDA; CDR2 reads SQIVND (reference sequence). The CDR3 runs 14 residues. This CDR3 is CASRARRDYQPQHF. Here the CDR3 DNA reads TGTGCCAGTAGGGCCCGCAGGGACTATCAGCCCCAGCATTTT.

The CDR3 spells CATSRAGTQYF. CDR3 coding DNA: TGTGCCACCAGTCGGGCAGGGACGCAGTATTTT. The chain combines TRBV24-1 with TRBJ2-3, with a tentative D call TRBD1 (5 bases). CDR1 is KGHDR, CDR2 SFDVKD, per germline. The CDR3 is made up of 11 amino acids. V lost 6 bases to trimming and J lost 9 bases, with 9 bases between them.

V and J are TRBV11-2 and TRBJ2-3; no clear D gene. Trimming removed 5 bases from V and 4 bases from J, with 19 bases in between. The CDR3 covers 16 residues. In germline, CDR1 is SGHAT, CDR2 FQNNGV. The CDR3 DNA sequence: TGTGCCAGCAGCCCACTCGGGCCCATGAGGCCAGATACGCAGTATTTT. The encoded protein is CASSPLGPMRPDTQYF.

The V gene is TRBV6-6, the J gene TRBJ1-1; 7 bases agree with TRBD1. Unmatched junction bases numbered 12, after V lost 9 bases and J lost 11 bases. Germline CDR1 reads MNHNY; CDR2 reads SVGAGI (reference sequence). The CDR3 contains 12 residues. Written as DNA, the CDR3 is TGTGCCAGTGAACAGGGGAAGGGGCCGGCTTTCTTT. It translates to CASEQGKGPAFF.

This clonotype was found a few times. The chain recombines TRBV4-2 with TRBJ2-3; D may be TRBD2 (7 bases). The length of the CDR3 is 16 residues. From germline, CDR1 is LGHNA and CDR2 YNFKEQ. V lost 4 bases, J lost 2 bases, and 16 bases lay in between. CDR3 nucleotides: TGTGCCAGCAGCCGCCCGGGGGGCGGGGCCACAGATACGCAGTATTTT. It encodes CASSRPGGGATDTQYF.

This clonotype was found many times. J is TRBJ2-5 and V is TRBV7-2; TRBD1 agrees at 7 bases. V shed 5 bases, J shed 4 bases, and the junction held 7 bases outside the gene matches. This CDR3 has 14 amino acids. Germline V gene sequence: CDR1 SGHTA, CDR2 FQGNSA. CDR3 sequence (DNA): TGTGCCAGCAGCGTGGGACAGATAGGAGAGACCCAGTACTTC. This sequence encodes CASSVGQIGETQYF.

The chain has TRBV2 and TRBJ2-4; TRBD1 matches at 7 bases. The germline V gene has CDR1 SNHLY and CDR2 FYNNEI. There are 12 residues in the CDR3. V shed 8 bases, J shed 8 bases, and the junction held 6 bases outside the gene matches. CDR3 DNA sequence: TGTGCCAGCGGGACAGTGTTTCACATTCAGTACTTC. It translates to CASGTVFHIQYF.

This clonotype was seen a handful of times. The chain uses TRBV27 and TRBJ2-4; 7 bases map to TRBD1. Unmatched junction bases numbered 9, after V lost 4 bases and J lost 9 bases. CDR1 is MNHEY, CDR2 SMNVEV, per germline (reference sequence). The CDR3 runs to 14 residues. For the CDR3, the DNA is TGTGCCAGCAGTTCCCACGACAGGGCCGGCATTCAGTACTTC. Amino acids: CASSSHDRAGIQYF.

This sequence joins TRBV6-5 and TRBJ1-2; TRBD1 matches at 12 bases. CDR3 size: 14 residues. Per the germline V gene, CDR1 is MNHEY and CDR2 is SVGAGI. J was trimmed by 8 bases and V by 7 bases; bases with no gene match: 8. In DNA, the CDR3 is TGTGCCAGCAACTCGGGACAGGGGGCCAGGGGCTACACCTTC. It translates to CASNSGQGARGYTF.

The chain links TRBV7-8 to TRBJ2-3, with 7 bases lining up with TRBD1. V lost 5 bases, J lost 2 bases, and 7 bases stayed unmatched. The CDR3 runs to 15 residues. CDR1 is SGHVS, CDR2 FQNEAQ, per germline. CDR3 sequence (DNA): TGTGCCAGCAGCCTCCGGGACAGAGACACAGATACGCAGTATTTT. Its translation: CASSLRDRDTDTQYF.

This clonotype was seen at least ten times. The rearrangement links TRBV4-3 to TRBJ2-1; 11 nucleotides match TRBD2. The CDR3 contains 16 residues. The germline V gene has CDR1 LGHNA and CDR2 YSLEER. V gave up 1 base and J gave up 4 bases; unmatched junction bases: 3. CDR3 amino acids: CASSQGVAGGYNEQFF. CDR3 in DNA: TGCGCCAGCAGCCAAGGGGTAGCGGGGGGGTACAATGAGCAGTTCTTC.

This clonotype was seen repeatedly, ten times or more. DNA of the CDR3: TGTGCCAGCAGGTCGGACAGGGGGCCGGGGCAGCCCCAGCATTTT. Translating gives CASRSDRGPGQPQHF. V and J are TRBV5-5 and TRBJ1-5; 11 bases are a match to TRBD1. CDR3 length equals 15 residues. Per the germline V gene, CDR1 is SGHKS and CDR2 is YYEKEE (reference sequence). Unmatched junction bases numbered 8, after V lost 5 bases and J lost 7 bases.

The chain is built from TRBV5-1 and TRBJ1-1; possible D gene TRBD1, 5 bases. The V gene lost 3 bases and the J gene lost 8 bases, with 14 bases spanning the gap. This CDR3 region has 13 residues. In germline, CDR1 is SGHRS, CDR2 YFSETQ. CDR3 in amino acids: CASSWETGVEAFF. The CDR3 nucleotides are TGCGCCAGCAGCTGGGAGACGGGGGTCGAAGCTTTCTTT.

This clonotype was recorded at least ten times. J is TRBJ1-2 and V is TRBV12-3 or TRBV12-4, with D tentatively TRBD1 (6 bases). The V and J ends lost 5 bases and 4 bases respectively, with 11 bases between them. The CDR3 runs to 13 residues. CDR3 coding DNA: TGTGCCAGCAGTCAGGACAGAGTCTATGGCTACACCTTC. Protein product: CASSQDRVYGYTF.

J is TRBJ1-1 and V is TRBV4-3; 7 nucleotides align to TRBD1. CDR1 and CDR2 from the germline V gene are LGHNA and YSLEER. This CDR3 is built from 15 residues. After removal of 4 bases from V and 5 bases from J, the junction contained 10 bases not matched to a gene. The CDR3 sequence: CASSLVGRGSTEAFF. The CDR3 bases are TGCGCCAGCAGCCTCGTGGGCAGGGGGAGTACTGAAGCTTTCTTT.

This clonotype has more than one count but fewer than ten. This sequence joins TRBV7-9 and TRBJ2-2; tentatively, D is TRBD2 (5 bases). Germline V CDR1 and CDR2: SEHNR, FQNEAQ (reference sequence). This CDR3 has 12 amino acids. The ends were cut back, 5 bases at V and 6 bases at J, with 7 bases in the middle. CDR3: CASSGGSGELFF. For the CDR3, the DNA is TGTGCCAGCAGCGGAGGATCCGGGGAGCTGTTTTTT.

The CDR3 sequence is CASSYSSGATGELFF. CDR3 sequence (DNA): TGTGCCAGCAGTTACTCGAGCGGTGCTACCGGGGAGCTGTTTTTT. The chain employs TRBV6-5 and TRBJ2-2, with a possible D match to TRBD2 (5 bases). Germline CDR1 and CDR2: MNHEY and SVGAGI. The CDR3 extends over 15 amino acids. V was cut by 0 bases and J by 5 bases, with 10 bases left in between.